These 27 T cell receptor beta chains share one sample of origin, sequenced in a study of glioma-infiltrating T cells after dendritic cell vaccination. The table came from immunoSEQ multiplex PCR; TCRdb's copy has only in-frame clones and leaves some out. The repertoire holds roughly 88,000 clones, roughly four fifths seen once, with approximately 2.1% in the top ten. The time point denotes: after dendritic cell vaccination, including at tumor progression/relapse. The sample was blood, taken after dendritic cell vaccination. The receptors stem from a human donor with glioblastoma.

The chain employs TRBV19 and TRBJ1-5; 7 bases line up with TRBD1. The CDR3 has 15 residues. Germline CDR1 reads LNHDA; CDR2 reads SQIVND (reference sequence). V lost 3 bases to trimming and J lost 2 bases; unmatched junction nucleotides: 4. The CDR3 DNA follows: TGTGCCAGTAGTATCGTAGACAGGGGCAATCAGCCCCAGCATTTT. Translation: CASSIVDRGNQPQHF. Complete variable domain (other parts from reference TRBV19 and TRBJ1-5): DGGITQSPKYLFRKEGQNVTLSCEQNLNHDAMYWYRQDPGQGLRLIYYSQIVNDFQKGDIAEGYSVSREKKESFPLTVTSAQKNPTAFYLCASSIVDRGNQPQHFGDGTRLSIL.

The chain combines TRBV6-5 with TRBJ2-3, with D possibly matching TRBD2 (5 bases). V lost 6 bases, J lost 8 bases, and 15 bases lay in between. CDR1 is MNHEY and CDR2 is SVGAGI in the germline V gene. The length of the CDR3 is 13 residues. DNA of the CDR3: TGTGCCAGCAGGACCTCGGGGTTGGGTACGCAGTATTTT. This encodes CASRTSGLGTQYF.

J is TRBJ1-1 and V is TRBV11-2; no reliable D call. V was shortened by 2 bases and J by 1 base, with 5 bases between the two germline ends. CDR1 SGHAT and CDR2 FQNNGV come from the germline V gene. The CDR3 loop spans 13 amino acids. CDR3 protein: CASSLRGNTEAFF. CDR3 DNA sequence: TGTGCCAGCAGCTTACGGGGGAACACTGAAGCTTTCTTT. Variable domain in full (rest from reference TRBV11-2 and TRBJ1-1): EAGVAQSPRYKIIEKRQSVAFWCNPISGHATLYWYQQILGQGPKLLIQFQNNGVVDDSQLPKDRFSAERLKGVDSTLKIQPAKLEDSAVYLCASSLRGNTEAFFGQGTRLTVV.

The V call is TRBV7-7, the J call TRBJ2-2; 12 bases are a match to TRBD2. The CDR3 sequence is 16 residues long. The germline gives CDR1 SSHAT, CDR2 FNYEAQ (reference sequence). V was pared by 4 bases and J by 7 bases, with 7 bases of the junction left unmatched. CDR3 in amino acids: CASSSKTSGGGGELFF. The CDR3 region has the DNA TGTGCCAGCAGCTCTAAGACTAGCGGGGGAGGCGGGGAGCTGTTTTTT. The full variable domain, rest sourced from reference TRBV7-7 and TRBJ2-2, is GAGVSQSPRYKVTKRGQDVTLRCDPISSHATLYWYQQALGQGPEFLTYFNYEAQPDKSGLPSDRFSAERPEGSISTLTIQRTEQRDSAMYRCASSSKTSGGGGELFFGEGSRLTVL.

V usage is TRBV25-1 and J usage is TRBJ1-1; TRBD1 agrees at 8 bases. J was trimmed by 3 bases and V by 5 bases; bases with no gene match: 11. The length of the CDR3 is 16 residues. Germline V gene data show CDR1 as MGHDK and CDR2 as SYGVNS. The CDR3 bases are TGTGCCAGCAGTCCCCCCTGGGACAGGAGAGACACTGAAGCTTTCTTT. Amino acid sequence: CASSPPWDRRDTEAFF.

CDR3 region: CATQYGEVRGKETQYF. The CDR3 DNA follows: TGTGCAACCCAGTATGGGGAGGTCCGCGGGAAAGAGACCCAGTACTTC. The chain combines TRBV12-2 with TRBJ2-5; TRBD2 is the table's D call and was not checked against the DNA. TRBV12-2 counts as a pseudogene. The length of the CDR3 is 16 residues.

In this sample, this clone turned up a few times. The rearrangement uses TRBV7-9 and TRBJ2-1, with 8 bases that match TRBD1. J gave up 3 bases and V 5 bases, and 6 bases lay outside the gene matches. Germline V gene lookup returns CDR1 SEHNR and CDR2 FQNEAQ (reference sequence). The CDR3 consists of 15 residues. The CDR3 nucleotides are TGTGCCAGCAGCACGACAGGGGTAGGCTACAATGAGCAGTTCTTC. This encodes CASSTTGVGYNEQFF.

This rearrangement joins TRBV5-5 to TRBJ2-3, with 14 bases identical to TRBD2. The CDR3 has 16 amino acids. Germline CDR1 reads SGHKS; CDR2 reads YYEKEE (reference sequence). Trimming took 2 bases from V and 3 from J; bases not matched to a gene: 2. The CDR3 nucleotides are TGTGCCAGCAGCTTACGACTAGCGGGAGGGACAGATACGCAGTATTTT. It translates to CASSLRLAGGTDTQYF.

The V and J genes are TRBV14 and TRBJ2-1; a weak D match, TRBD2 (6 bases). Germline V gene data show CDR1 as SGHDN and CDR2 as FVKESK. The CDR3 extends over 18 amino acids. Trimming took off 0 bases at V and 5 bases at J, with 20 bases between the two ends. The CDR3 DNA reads TGTGCCAGCAGCCAAGATGCTCTTTGGGAGGTTGGGAACAATGAGCAGTTCTTC. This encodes CASSQDALWEVGNNEQFF.

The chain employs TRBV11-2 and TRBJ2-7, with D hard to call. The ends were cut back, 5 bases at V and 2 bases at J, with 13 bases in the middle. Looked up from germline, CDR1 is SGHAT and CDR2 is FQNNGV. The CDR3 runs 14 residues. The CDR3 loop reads CASSPNPGTYEQYF. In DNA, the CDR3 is TGTGCCAGCAGCCCAAATCCCGGTACCTACGAGCAGTACTTC.

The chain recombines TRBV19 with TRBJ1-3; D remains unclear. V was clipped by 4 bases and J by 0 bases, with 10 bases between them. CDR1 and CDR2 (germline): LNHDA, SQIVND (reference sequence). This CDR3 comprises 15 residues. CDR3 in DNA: TGTGCCAGTAGTAAAAAAGTAGACTCTGGAAACACCATATATTTT. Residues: CASSKKVDSGNTIYF.

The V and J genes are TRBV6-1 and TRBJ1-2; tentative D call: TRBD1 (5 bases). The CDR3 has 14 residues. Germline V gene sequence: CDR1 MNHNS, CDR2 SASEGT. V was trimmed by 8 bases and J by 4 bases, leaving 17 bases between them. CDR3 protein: CASGRAKSGYGYTF. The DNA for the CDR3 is TGTGCCAGCGGCAGGGCCAAGTCTGGCTATGGCTACACCTTC.

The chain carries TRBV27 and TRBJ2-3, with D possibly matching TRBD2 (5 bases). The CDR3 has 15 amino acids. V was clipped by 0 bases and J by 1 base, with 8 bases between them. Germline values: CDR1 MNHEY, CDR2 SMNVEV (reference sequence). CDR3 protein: CASSLSGGRTDTQYF. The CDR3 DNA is TGTGCCAGCAGTTTATCTGGCGGGCGCACAGATACGCAGTATTTT.

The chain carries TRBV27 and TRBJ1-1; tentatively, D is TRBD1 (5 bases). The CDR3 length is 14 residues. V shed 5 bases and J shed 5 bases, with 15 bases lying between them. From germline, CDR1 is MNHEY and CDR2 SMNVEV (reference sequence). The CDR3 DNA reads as TGTGCCAGCAGTCCAATGACAGTAGGGACTGAAGCTTTCTTT. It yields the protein CASSPMTVGTEAFF.

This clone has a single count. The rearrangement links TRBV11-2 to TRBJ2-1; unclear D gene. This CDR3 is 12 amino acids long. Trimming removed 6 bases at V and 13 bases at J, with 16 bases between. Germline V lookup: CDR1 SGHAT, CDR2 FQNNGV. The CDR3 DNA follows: TGTGCCAGCAGACAGTCCGGCAGGTACCAGTTCTTC. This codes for CASRQSGRYQFF.

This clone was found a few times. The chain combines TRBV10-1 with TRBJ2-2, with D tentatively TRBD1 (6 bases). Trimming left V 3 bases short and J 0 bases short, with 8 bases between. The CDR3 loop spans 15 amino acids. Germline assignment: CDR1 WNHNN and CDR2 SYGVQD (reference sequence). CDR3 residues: CASSDQGTNTGELFF. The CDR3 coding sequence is TGCGCCAGCAGTGATCAGGGGACGAACACCGGGGAGCTGTTTTTT.

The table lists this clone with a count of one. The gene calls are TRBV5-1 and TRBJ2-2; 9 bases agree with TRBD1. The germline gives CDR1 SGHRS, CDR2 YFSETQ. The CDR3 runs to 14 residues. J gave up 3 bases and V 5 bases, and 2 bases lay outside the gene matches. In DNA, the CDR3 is TGCGCCAGCAGAGGGGACAGGGACACCGGGGAGCTGTTTTTT. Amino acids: CASRGDRDTGELFF.

The CDR3 here is CASSTQGQGRTEAFF. The CDR3 nucleotides read TGTGCCAGTAGTACCCAGGGCCAGGGGCGCACTGAAGCTTTCTTT. The chain links TRBV19 to TRBJ1-1; TRBD1 might be the D (6 bases). CDR1 and CDR2 from the germline V gene are LNHDA and SQIVND (reference sequence). The length of the CDR3 is 15 residues. Trimming pared 4 bases from V and 4 bases from J, leaving 16 bases between. The complete variable domain, with remaining parts taken from reference TRBV19 and TRBJ1-1, reads DGGITQSPKYLFRKEGQNVTLSCEQNLNHDAMYWYRQDPGQGLRLIYYSQIVNDFQKGDIAEGYSVSREKKESFPLTVTSAQKNPTAFYLCASSTQGQGRTEAFFGQGTRLTVV.

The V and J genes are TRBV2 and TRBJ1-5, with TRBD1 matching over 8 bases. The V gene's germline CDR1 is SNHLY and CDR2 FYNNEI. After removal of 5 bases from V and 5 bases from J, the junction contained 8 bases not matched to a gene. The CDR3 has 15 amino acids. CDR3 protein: CASSIGQGKDQPQHF. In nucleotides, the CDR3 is TGTGCCAGCAGTATCGGACAGGGAAAGGATCAGCCCCAGCATTTT.

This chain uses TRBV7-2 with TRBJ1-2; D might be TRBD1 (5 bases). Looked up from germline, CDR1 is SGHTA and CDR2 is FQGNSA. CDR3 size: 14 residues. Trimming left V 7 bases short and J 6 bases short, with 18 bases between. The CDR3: CASTERIPRDGYTF. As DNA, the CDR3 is TGTGCCAGCACCGAACGTATACCCAGGGATGGCTACACCTTC.

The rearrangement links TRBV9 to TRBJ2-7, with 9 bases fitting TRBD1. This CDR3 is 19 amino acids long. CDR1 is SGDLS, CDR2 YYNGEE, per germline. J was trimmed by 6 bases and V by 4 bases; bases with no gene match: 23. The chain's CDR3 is CASSSGVGQGPLFRTEQYF. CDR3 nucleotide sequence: TGTGCCAGCAGCTCAGGTGTGGGACAGGGTCCATTATTTCGGACCGAGCAGTACTTC.

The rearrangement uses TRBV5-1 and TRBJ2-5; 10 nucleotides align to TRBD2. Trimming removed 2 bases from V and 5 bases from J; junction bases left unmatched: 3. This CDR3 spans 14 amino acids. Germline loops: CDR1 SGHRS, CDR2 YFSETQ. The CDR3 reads CASSFGTSVETQYF. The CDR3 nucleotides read TGCGCCAGCAGCTTCGGGACTAGCGTTGAGACCCAGTACTTC.

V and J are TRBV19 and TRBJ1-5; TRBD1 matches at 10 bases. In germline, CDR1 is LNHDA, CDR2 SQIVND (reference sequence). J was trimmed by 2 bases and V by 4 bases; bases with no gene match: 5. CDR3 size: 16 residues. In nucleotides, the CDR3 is TGTGCCAGTAGTAGGACAGGGGGTGGAGGCAATCAGCCCCAGCATTTT. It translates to CASSRTGGGGNQPQHF.

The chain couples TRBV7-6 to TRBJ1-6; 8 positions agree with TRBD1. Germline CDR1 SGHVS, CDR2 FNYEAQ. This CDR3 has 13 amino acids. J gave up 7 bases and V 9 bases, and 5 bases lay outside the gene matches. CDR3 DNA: TGTGCCAGTTCTCAGGGGGCGAATTCACCCCTCCACTTT. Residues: CASSQGANSPLHF. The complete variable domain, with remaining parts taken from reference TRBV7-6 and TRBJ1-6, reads GAGVSQSPRYKVTKRGQDVALRCDPISGHVSLYWYRQALGQGPEFLTYFNYEAQQDKSGLPNDRFSAERPEGSISTLTIQRTEQRDSAMYRCASSQGANSPLHFGNGTRLTVT.

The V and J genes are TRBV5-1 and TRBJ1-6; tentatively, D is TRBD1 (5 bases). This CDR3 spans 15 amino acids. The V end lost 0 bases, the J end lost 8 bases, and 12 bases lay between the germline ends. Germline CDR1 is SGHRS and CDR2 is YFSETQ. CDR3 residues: CASSLVPKQDSPLHF. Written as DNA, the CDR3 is TGCGCCAGCAGCTTGGTACCCAAACAGGATTCACCCCTCCACTTT.

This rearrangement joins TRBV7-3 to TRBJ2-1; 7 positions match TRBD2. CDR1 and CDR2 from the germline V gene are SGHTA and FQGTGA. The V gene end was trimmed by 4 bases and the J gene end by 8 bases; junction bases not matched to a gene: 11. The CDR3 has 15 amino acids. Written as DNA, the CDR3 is TGTGCCAGCAGCTGGAGCGGGACCCAACGCGATGAGCAGTTCTTC. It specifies CASSWSGTQRDEQFF. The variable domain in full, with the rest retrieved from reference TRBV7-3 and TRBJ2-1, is GAGVSQTPSNKVTEKGKYVELRCDPISGHTALYWYRQSLGQGPEFLIYFQGTGAADDSGLPNDRFFAVRPEGSVSTLKIQRTERGDSAVYLCASSWSGTQRDEQFFGPGTRLTVL.

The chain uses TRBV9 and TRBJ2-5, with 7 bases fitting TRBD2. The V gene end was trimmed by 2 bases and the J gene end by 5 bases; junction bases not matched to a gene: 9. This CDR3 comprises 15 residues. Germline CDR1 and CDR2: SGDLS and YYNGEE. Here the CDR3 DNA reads TGTGCCAGCAGCGTTGGAGGGAGGGCCGGGGAGACCCAGTACTTC. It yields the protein CASSVGGRAGETQYF.